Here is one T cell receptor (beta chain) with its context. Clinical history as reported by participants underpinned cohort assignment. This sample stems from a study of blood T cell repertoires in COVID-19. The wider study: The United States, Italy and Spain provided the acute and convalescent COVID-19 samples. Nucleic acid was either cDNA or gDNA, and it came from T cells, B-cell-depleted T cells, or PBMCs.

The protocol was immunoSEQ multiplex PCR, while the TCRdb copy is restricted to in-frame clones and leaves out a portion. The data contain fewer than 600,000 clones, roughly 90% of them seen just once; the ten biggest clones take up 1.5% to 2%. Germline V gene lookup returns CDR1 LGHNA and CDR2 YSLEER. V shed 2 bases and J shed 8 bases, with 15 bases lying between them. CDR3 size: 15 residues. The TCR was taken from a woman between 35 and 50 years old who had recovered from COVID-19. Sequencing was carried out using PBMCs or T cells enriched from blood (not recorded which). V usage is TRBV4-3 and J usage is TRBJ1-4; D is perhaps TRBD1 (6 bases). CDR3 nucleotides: TGCGCCAGCAGCCAAAACGACAGGATAAACGAAAAACTGTTTTTT. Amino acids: CASSQNDRINEKLFF.